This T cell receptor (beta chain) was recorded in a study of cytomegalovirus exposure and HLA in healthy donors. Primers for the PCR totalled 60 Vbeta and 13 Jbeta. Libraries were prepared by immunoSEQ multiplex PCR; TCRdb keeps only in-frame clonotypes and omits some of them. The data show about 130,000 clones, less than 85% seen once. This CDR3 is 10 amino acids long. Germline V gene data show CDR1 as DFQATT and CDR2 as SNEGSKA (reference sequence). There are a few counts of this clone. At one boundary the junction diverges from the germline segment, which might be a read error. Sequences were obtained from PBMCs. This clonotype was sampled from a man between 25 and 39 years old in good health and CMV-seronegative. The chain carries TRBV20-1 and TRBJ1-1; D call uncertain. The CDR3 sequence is CSARSERWAF. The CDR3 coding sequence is TGCAGTGCTAGATCCGAGAGATGGGCCTTT.